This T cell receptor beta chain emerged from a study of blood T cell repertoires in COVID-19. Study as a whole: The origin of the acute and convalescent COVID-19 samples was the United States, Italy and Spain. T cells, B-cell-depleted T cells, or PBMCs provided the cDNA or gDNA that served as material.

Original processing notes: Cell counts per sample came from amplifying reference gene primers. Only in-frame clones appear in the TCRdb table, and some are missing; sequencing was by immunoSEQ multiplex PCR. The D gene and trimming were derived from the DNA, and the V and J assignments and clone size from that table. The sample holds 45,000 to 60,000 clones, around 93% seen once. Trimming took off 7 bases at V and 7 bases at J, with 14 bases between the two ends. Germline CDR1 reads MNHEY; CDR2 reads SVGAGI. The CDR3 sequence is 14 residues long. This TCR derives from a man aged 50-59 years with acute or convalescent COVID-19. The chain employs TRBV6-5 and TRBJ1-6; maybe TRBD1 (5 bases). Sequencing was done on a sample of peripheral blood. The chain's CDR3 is CASTSDRTNSPLHF. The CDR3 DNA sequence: TGTGCCAGCACCTCAGACAGAACCAATTCACCCCTCCACTTT.